This T cell receptor beta chain comes out of a study of response to subunit inactivated influenza vaccine. The J segment lost 13 bases and the V segment lost 3 bases, leaving 11 bases of the junction unmatched. This CDR3 has 13 amino acids. Germline values: CDR1 SNHLY, CDR2 FYNNEI. General observations from the study: Every seasonal influenza vaccination brings in few new T cells, the authors suggested.

In regard to this clonotype: The antigen is not known.

TCRdb redid the calling of the RT-PCR reads with MiXCR, one entry per CDR3 protein. The data hold 800,000 or so distinct CDR3 sequences, with approximately 21% observed a single time. V and J are TRBV2 and TRBJ1-2; 7 nucleotides align to TRBD1. Sequencing used PBMCs from blood, obtained about 5 days after vaccination. The clonotype was recovered from a man aged 50 or older who received an inactivated influenza vaccine. The CDR3 sequence: CASSDSGQSWFTF. The CDR3 DNA reads TGTGCCAGCAGTGACTCGGGACAGTCGTGGTTCACCTTC.